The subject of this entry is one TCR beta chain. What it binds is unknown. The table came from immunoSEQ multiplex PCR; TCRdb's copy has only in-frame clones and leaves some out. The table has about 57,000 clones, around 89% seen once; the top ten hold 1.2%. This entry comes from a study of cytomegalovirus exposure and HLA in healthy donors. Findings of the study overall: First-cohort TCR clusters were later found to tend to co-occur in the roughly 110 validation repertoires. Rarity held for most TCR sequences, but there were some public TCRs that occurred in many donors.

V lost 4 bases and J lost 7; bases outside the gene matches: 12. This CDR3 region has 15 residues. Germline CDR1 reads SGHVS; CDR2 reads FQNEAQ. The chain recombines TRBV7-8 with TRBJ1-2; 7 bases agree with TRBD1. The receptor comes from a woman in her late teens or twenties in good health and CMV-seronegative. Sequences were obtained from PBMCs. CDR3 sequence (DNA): TGTGCCAGCAGCTCCCGACCAGGGGGAATTGTTGGCTACACCTTC. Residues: CASSSRPGGIVGYTF.